These T cell receptor beta chains were read from a single sample in a study of T cells in Graves' hyperthyroidism and ophthalmopathy. Each CDR3 protein is one row after TCRdb ran MiXCR on the multiplex PCR reads. The sample contains 530,000 or so distinct CDR3 sequences, about 15% of which appear only once. Sequencing was carried out using blood. The receptors shown here come from a young woman with Graves' ophthalmopathy. CDR3s include the opening cysteine and the closing phenylalanine or tryptophan. The order of the fields is V gene, J gene, D gene, clone size, CDR3 DNA, CDR3 protein. D genes are given only for firm matches. Clone size is shown for a subset of rows, as once, few, many or a class of expanded clone.

>TRBV7-9|TRBJ1-1|TRBD1|many
TGTGCCAGCAGCATGGGGACAGCTCGTCCTCCGAACACTGAAGCTTTCTTT
CASSMGTARPPNTEAFF
>TRBV20-1|TRBJ2-7|NA|many
TGCAGTGCTAACATGGACTCCTACGAGCAGTACTTC
CSANMDSYEQYF
>TRBV5-1|TRBJ2-7|NA|many
TGCGCCAGCAGTGAAGGGACGGAATACGAGCAGTACTTC
CASSEGTEYEQYF
>TRBV28|TRBJ2-7|NA|many
TGTGCCAGTTGTCCCCGGGGCTACGAGCAGTACTTC
CASCPRGYEQYF
>TRBV15|TRBJ2-7|TRBD1|NA
TGTGCCACCAGCAGACCGGGACAGGGAAACTACGAGCAGTACTTC
CATSRPGQGNYEQYF
>TRBV6-2/TRBV6-3|TRBJ1-2|NA|NA
TGTGCCAGCAGTTACTCGTTCCAGGGGTCAGCTGGCTACACCTTC
CASSYSFQGSAGYTF
>TRBV20-1|TRBJ2-1|NA|few
TGCAGTGCTAGAACCTGGGGGGATGAGCAGTTCTTC
CSARTWGDEQFF
>TRBV28|TRBJ1-1|NA|many
TGTGCCAGCAGTCCATCGACCCCTGTTGGGGCTTTCTTT
CASSPSTPVGAFF
>TRBV19|TRBJ2-1|TRBD2|few
TGTGCCAGTAGTATAGTCGGATTGGGCGGGAGGTGGGCCGCCTCCTACAATGAGCAGTTCTTC
CASSIVGLGGRWAASYNEQFF
>TRBV12-3/TRBV12-4|TRBJ2-1|NA|many
TGTGCCAGCAGCAACATGGGGGTTAGCTCCTACAATGAGCAGTTCTTC
CASSNMGVSSYNEQFF